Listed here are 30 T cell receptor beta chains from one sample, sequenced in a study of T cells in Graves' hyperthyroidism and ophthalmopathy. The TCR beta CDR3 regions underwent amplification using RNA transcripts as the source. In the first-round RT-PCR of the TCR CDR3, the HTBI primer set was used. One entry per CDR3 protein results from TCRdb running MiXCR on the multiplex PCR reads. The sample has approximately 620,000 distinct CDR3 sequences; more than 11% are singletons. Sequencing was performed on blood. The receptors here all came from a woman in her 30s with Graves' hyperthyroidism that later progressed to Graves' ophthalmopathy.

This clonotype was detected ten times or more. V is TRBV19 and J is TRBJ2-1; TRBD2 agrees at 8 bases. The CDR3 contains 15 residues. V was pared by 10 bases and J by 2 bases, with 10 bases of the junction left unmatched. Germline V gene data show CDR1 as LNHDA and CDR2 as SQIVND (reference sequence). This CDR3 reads CATHDPAGAYNEQFF. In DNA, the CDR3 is TGTGCCACCCACGATCCAGCGGGGGCCTACAATGAGCAGTTCTTC.

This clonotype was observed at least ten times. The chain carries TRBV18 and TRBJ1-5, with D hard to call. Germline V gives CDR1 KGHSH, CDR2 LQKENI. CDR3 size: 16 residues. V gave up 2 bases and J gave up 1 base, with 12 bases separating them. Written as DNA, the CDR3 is TGTGCCAGCTCACCAGCTCGGGGAGTAAGCAATCAGCCCCAGCATTTT. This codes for CASSPARGVSNQPQHF.

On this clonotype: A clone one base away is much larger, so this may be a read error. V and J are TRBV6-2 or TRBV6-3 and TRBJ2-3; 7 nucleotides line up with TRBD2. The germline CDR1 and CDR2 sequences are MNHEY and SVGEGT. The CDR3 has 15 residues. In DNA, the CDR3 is TGTGCCTGCAGTTCCCTAAGACTAGCAAAAGATACGCAGTATTTT. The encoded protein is CACSSLRLAKDTQYF.

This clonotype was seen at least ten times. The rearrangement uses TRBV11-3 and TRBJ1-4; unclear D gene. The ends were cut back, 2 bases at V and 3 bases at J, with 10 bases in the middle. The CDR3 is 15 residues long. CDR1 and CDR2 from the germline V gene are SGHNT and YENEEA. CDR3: CASSLYMGSNEKLFF. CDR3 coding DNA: TGTGCCAGCAGCTTATATATGGGATCTAATGAAAAACTGTTTTTT. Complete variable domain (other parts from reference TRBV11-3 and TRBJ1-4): EAGVVQSPRYKIIEKKQPVAFWCNPISGHNTLYWYLQNLGQGPELLIRYENEEAVDDSQLPKDRFSAERLKGVDSTLKIQPAELGDSAVYLCASSLYMGSNEKLFFGSGTQLSVL.

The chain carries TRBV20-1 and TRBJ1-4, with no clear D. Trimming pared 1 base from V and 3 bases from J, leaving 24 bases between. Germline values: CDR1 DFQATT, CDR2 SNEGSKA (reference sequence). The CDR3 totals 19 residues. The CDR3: CSARGYWRRTYLPNEKLFF. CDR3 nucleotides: TGCAGTGCTAGAGGATATTGGCGGAGAACCTACCTCCCTAATGAAAAACTGTTTTTT.

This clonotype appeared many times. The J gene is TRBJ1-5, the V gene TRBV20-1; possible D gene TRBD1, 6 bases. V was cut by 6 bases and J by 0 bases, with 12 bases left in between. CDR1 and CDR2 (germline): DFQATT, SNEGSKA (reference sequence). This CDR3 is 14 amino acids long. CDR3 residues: CSAFRTASNQPQHF. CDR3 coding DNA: TGCAGTGCCTTTAGGACAGCTAGCAATCAGCCCCAGCATTTT.

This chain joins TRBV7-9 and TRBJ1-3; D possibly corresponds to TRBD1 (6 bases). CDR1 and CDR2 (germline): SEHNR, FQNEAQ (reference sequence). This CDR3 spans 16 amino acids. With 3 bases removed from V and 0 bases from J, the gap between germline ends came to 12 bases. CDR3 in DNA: TGTGCCAGCAGCTTGGGAAGGGGGTTCTCTGGAAACACCATATATTTT. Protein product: CASSLGRGFSGNTIYF.

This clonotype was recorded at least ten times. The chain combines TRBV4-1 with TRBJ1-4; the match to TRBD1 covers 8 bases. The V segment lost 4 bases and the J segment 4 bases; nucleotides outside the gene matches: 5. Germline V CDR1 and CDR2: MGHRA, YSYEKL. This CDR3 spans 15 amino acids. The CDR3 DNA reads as TGCGCCAGCAGCCTGCCGGGACAGGATAATGAAAAACTGTTTTTT. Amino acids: CASSLPGQDNEKLFF.

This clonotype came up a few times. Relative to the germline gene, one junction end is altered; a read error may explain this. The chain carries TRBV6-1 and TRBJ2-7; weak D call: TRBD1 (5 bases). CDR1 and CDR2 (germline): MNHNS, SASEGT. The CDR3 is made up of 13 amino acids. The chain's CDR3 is CVSRADSPYEQYF. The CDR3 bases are TGTGTCAGCAGGGCAGATAGCCCCTACGAGCAGTACTTC.

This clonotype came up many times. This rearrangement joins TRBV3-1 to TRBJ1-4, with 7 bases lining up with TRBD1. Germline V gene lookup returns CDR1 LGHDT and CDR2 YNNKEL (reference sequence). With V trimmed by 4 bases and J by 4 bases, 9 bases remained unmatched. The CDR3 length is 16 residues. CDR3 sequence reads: CASSPPPGGDNEKLFF. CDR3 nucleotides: TGTGCCAGCAGCCCCCCGCCAGGGGGTGATAATGAAAAACTGTTTTTT. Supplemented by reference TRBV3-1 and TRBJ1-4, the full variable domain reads DTAVSQTPKYLVTQMGNDKSIKCEQNLGHDTMYWYKQDSKKFLKIMFSYNNKELIINETVPNRFSPKSPDKAHLNLHINSLELGDSAVYFCASSPPPGGDNEKLFFGSGTQLSVL.

The CDR3 nucleotides are TGTGCCAGCAGCCCCTTTGCGGTAAACACTGAAGCTTTCTTT. Amino acid sequence: CASSPFAVNTEAFF. This chain connects TRBV14 to TRBJ1-1; D not resolved. Germline lookup yields CDR1 SGHDN and CDR2 FVKESK. The CDR3 consists of 14 residues. Trimming stripped 4 bases from V and 2 bases from J, with 11 bases between.

In DNA form, the CDR3 reads TGTGCCTGCGGGCCCCCGGGGAACAATGAGCAGTTCTTC. Amino acids: CACGPPGNNEQFF. This chain connects TRBV7-2 to TRBJ2-1, with a tentative D call TRBD2 (5 bases). CDR1 is SGHTA and CDR2 is FQGNSA in the germline V gene. The germline V and J ends were trimmed by 11 bases and 5 bases, with 16 bases remaining between them. The CDR3 runs to 13 residues.

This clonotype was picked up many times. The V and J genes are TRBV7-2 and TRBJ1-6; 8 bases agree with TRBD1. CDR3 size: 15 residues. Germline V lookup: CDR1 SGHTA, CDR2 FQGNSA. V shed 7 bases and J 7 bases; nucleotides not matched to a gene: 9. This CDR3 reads CASTSPGGRNSPLHF. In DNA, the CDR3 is TGTGCCAGCACCTCACCAGGGGGCAGGAATTCACCCCTCCACTTT.

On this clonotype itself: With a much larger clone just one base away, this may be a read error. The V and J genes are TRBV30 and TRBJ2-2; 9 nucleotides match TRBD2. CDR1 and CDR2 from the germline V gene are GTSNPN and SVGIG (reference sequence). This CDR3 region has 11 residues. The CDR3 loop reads CAWSFSGGLFF. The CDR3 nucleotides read TGTGCCTGGAGTTTTAGCGGGGGGCTGTTTTTT.

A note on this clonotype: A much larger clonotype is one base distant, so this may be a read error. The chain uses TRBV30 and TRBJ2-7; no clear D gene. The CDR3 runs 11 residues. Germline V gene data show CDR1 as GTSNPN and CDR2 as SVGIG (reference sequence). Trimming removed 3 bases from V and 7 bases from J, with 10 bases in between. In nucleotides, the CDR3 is TGTGCCTGGAGCGACGTTAATGAGCAGTACTTC. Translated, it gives CAWSDVNEQYF.

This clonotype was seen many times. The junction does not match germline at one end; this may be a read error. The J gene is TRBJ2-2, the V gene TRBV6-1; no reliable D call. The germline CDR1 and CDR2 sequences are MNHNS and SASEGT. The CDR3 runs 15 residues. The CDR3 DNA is TGTGCCACCAGTTACAGCTACCCCATCACCGGGGAGCTGTTTTTT. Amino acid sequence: CATSYSYPITGELFF.

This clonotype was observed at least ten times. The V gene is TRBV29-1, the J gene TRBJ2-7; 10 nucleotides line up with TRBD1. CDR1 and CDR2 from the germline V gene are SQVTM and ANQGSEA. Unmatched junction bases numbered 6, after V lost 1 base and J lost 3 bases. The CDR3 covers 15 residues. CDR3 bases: TGCAGCGTTGAAGCGGGACAGGGGTCAATCTACGAGCAGTACTTC. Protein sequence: CSVEAGQGSIYEQYF.

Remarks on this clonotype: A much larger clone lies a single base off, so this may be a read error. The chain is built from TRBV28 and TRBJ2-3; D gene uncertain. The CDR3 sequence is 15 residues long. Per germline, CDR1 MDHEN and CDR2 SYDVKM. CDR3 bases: TGTGCCAACAGTTTATCCCAGATCGGGCGGGATACGCAGTATTTT. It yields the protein CANSLSQIGRDTQYF.

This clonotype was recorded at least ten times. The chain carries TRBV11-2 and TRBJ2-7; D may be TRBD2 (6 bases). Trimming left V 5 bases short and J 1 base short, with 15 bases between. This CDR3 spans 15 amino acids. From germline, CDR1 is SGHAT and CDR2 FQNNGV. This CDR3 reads CASSPRGGPSYEQYF. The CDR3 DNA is TGTGCCAGCAGCCCTCGGGGAGGTCCATCCTACGAGCAGTACTTC.

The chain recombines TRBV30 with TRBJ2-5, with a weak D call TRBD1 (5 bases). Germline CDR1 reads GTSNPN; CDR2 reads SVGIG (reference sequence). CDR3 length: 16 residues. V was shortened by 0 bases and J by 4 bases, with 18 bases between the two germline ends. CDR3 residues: CAWSVPSGSRVETQYF. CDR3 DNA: TGTGCCTGGAGTGTACCCTCGGGTAGCAGGGTAGAGACCCAGTACTTC. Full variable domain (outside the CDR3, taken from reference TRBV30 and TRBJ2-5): SQTIHQWPATLVQPVGSPLSLECTVEGTSNPNLYWYRQAAGRGLQLLFYSVGIGQISSEVPQNLSASRPQDRQFILSSKKLLLSDSGFYLCAWSVPSGSRVETQYFGPGTRLLVL.

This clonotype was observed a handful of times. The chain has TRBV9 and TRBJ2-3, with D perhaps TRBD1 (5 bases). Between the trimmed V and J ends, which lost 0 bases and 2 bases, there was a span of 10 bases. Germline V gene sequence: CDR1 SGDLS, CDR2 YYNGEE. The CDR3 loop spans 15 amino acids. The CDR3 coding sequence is TGTGCCAGCAGCGTAGAAGACAGCTACACAGATACGCAGTATTTT. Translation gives CASSVEDSYTDTQYF. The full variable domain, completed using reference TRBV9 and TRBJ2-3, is DSGVTQTPKHLITATGQRVTLRCSPRSGDLSVYWYQQSLDQGLQFLIQYYNGEERAKGNILERFSAQQFPDLHSELNLSSLELGDSALYFCASSVEDSYTDTQYFGPGTRLTVL.

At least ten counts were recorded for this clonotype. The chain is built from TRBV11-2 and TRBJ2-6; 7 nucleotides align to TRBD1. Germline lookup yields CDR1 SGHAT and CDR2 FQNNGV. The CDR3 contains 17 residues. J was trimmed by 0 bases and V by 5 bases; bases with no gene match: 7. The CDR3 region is CASSPTGAFSGANVLTF. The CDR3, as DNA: TGTGCCAGCAGCCCTACAGGGGCCTTCTCTGGGGCCAACGTCCTGACTTTC.

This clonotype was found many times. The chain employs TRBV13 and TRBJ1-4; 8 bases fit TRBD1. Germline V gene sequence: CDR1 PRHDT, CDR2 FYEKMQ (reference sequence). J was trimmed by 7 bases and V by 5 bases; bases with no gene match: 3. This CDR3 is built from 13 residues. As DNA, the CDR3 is TGTGCCAGCAGCCGGACAGGGAGTGAAAAACTGTTTTTT. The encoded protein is CASSRTGSEKLFF.

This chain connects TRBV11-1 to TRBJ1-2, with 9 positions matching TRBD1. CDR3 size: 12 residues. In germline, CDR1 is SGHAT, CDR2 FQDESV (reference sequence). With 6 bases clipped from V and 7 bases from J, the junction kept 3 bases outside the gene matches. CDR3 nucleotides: TGTGCCAGCAGAACAGGGGGCGGTGGCTACACCTTC. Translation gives CASRTGGGGYTF.

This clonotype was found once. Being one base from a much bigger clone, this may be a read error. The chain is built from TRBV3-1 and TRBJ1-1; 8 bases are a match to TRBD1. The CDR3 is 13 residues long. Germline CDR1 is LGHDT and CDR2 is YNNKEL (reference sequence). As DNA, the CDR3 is TGTGCCCGCAGCCAAGCCCTCGACAGGGGAGCTTTCTTT. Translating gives CARSQALDRGAFF.

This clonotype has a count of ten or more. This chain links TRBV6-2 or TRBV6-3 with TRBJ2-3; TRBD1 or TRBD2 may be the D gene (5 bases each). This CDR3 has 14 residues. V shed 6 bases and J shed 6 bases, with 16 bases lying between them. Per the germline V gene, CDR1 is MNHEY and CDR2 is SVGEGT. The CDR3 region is CASRTGTLLDTQYF. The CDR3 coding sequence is TGTGCCAGCAGAACCGGGACCCTACTGGATACGCAGTATTTT.

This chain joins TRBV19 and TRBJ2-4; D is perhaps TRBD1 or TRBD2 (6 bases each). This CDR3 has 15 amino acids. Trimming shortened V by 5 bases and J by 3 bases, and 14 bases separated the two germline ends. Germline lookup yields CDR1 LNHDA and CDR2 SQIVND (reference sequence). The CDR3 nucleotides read TGTGCCAGTAGTTTAAGGGGGGTCGGCAAAAACATTCAGTACTTC. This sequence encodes CASSLRGVGKNIQYF. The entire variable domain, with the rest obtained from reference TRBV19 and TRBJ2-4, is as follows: DGGITQSPKYLFRKEGQNVTLSCEQNLNHDAMYWYRQDPGQGLRLIYYSQIVNDFQKGDIAEGYSVSREKKESFPLTVTSAQKNPTAFYLCASSLRGVGKNIQYFGAGTRLSVL.

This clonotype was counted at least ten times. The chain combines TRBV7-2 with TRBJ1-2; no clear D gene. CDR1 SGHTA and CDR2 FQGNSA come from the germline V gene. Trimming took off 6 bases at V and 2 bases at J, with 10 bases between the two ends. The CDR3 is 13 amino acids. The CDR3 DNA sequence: TGTGCCAGCAGTTTATCTCTGAACTATGGCTACACCTTC. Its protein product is CASSLSLNYGYTF. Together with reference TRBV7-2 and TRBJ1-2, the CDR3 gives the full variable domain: GAGVSQSPSNKVTEKGKDVELRCDPISGHTALYWYRQSLGQGLEFLIYFQGNSAPDKSGLPSDRFSAERTGGSVSTLTIQRTQQEDSAVYLCASSLSLNYGYTFGSGTRLTVV.

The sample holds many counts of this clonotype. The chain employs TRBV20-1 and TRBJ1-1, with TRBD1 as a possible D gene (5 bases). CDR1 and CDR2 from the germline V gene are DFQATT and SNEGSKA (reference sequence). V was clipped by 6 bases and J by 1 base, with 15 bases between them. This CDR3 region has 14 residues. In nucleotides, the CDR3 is TGCAGTGCCCCGATTGGGGGAGAGAACACTGAAGCTTTCTTT. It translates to CSAPIGGENTEAFF.

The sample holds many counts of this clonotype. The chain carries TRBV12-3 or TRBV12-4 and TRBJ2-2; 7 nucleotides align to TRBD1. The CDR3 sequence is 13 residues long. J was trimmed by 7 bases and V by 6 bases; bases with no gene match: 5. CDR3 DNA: TGTGCCAGCAGCCGACAGGGTTTCGGGGAGCTGTTTTTT. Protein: CASSRQGFGELFF.